The 19 T cell receptor beta chains below were found in one sample sequenced in a study of blood T cell repertoires in COVID-19. The method was immunoSEQ multiplex PCR; TCRdb's version includes in-frame clones alone and lacks a portion of them. This sample carries approximately 300,000 clones, roughly nine tenths of them seen once, and the ten largest clones take roughly 2%. What was sequenced was peripheral blood. These receptors originate from a woman aged 45-65 years who had recovered from COVID-19.

This rearrangement joins TRBV9 to TRBJ1-1; D gene uncertain. The CDR3 sequence is 16 residues long. Per the germline V gene, CDR1 is SGDLS and CDR2 is YYNGEE. Trimming pared 0 bases from V and 0 bases from J, leaving 12 bases between. Here the CDR3 reads CASSVGGEGLNTEAFF. The CDR3 nucleotides are TGTGCCAGCAGCGTAGGGGGAGAGGGTTTGAACACTGAAGCTTTCTTT.

The rearrangement uses TRBV18 and TRBJ2-1; perhaps TRBD1 as D (5 bases). Germline V gene lookup returns CDR1 KGHSH and CDR2 LQKENI. CDR3 length equals 15 residues. V dropped 2 bases and J dropped 5 bases, with 13 bases sitting between them. Written as DNA, the CDR3 is TGTGCCAGCTCACCAGGGGCCAGCAGGGACAATGAGCAGTTCTTC. Amino acids: CASSPGASRDNEQFF.

The chain uses TRBV5-1 and TRBJ2-3; possibly TRBD2 for D (5 bases). Trimming cost V 3 bases and J 2 bases, with 13 bases left between them. From germline, CDR1 is SGHRS and CDR2 YFSETQ. This CDR3 has 15 residues. CDR3: CASSSLGQLTDTQYF. In nucleotides, the CDR3 is TGCGCCAGCAGCTCACTAGGGCAGCTCACAGATACGCAGTATTTT.

J is TRBJ2-4 and V is TRBV5-8; D is ambiguous. V dropped 4 bases and J dropped 11 bases, with 13 bases sitting between them. The CDR3 is made up of 12 amino acids. CDR1 is SGHTS and CDR2 is YDEGEE in the germline V gene. CDR3 amino acids: CASSPLRGVQYF. The CDR3 coding sequence is TGTGCCAGCAGCCCCCTCCGCGGAGTTCAGTACTTC.

This clone occurred once. This sequence joins TRBV3-1 (or the pseudogene TRBV3-2) and TRBJ2-5, with 10 bases matching TRBD1. CDR1 LGHDT and CDR2 YNNKEL come from the germline V gene (reference sequence). There are 17 residues in the CDR3. V was clipped by 1 base and J by 3 bases; unmatched bases: 8. In DNA, the CDR3 is TGTGCCAGCAGCCAAGTTGCCTGGGGGACAGGGGAAGAGACCCAGTACTTC. The encoded protein is CASSQVAWGTGEETQYF.

The J gene is TRBJ2-7, the V gene TRBV4-3, with TRBD2 matching 7 bases. Trimming took 1 base from V and 6 from J; bases not matched to a gene: 9. The germline V gene has CDR1 LGHNA and CDR2 YSLEER. The CDR3 consists of 15 residues. CDR3 DNA: TGCGCCAGCAGCCAAGCTGGGGGGGTCCTTAGCGAGCAGTACTTC. As protein: CASSQAGGVLSEQYF.

The chain recombines TRBV7-9 with TRBJ1-1; perhaps TRBD1 as D (5 bases). V lost 4 bases and J 0 bases, leaving 18 bases between the germline ends. The V gene's germline CDR1 is SEHNR and CDR2 FQNEAQ (reference sequence). This CDR3 contains 17 residues. The CDR3 protein is CASSSRGGGTMNTEAFF. The CDR3 coding sequence is TGTGCCAGCAGCTCCCGGGGGGGTGGGACGATGAACACTGAAGCTTTCTTT.

The chain carries TRBV30 and TRBJ1-2; D not certain. Trimming took 2 bases from V and 3 from J, leaving 16 bases between them. The CDR3 sequence is 15 residues long. From germline, CDR1 is GTSNPN and CDR2 SVGIG (reference sequence). CDR3 region: CAWSPLASPDYGYTF. For the CDR3, the DNA is TGTGCCTGGAGTCCTCTGGCCTCACCAGACTATGGCTACACCTTC.

The DNA of the CDR3 is TGTGCCAGCAGTTACACCTTCCTAGCGGGAGGCAGCGAGCAGTACTTC. Translation gives CASSYTFLAGGSEQYF. V and J are TRBV6-5 and TRBJ2-7, with 11 nucleotides matching TRBD2. The CDR3 consists of 16 residues. V trimming: 2 bases; J trimming: 6 bases; junction bases outside the gene matches: 9. The germline CDR1 and CDR2 sequences are MNHEY and SVGAGI.

The DNA for the CDR3 is TGTGCCAGTACCCCTTCGGGGGACACTGAAGCTTTCTTT. Translating gives CASTPSGDTEAFF. The chain combines TRBV9 with TRBJ1-1; maybe TRBD1 (5 bases). The germline CDR1 and CDR2 sequences are SGDLS and YYNGEE. Deletions cut 8 bases from V and 3 bases from J, with 14 bases between. The CDR3 covers 13 residues.

V gene TRBV4-1 combines with J gene TRBJ2-7; D is uncertain. Per the germline V gene, CDR1 is MGHRA and CDR2 is YSYEKL. This CDR3 region has 14 residues. With 6 bases removed from V and 0 bases from J, the gap between germline ends came to 12 bases. CDR3 sequence reads: CASRLSLSSYEQYF. Written as DNA, the CDR3 is TGCGCCAGCAGGCTATCATTGAGCTCCTACGAGCAGTACTTC.

This chain joins TRBV4-3 and TRBJ2-1, with 9 bases that match TRBD2. Trimming took 1 base from V and 4 from J; bases not matched to a gene: 8. CDR1 LGHNA and CDR2 YSLEER come from the germline V gene. The CDR3 has 17 amino acids. The CDR3 DNA sequence: TGCGCCAGCAGCCAAGGGGCTAGCGGGAAAGGGTACAATGAGCAGTTCTTC. This sequence encodes CASSQGASGKGYNEQFF.

The V and J genes are TRBV6-5 and TRBJ2-1; a weak D match, TRBD2 (6 bases). V gave up 5 bases and J gave up 12 bases, with 17 bases separating them. This CDR3 is built from 13 residues. CDR1 and CDR2 from the germline V gene are MNHEY and SVGAGI. The CDR3 DNA reads TGTGCCAGCAGTCGGGACTGGCTTAGCGGGCAGTTCTTC. Translation: CASSRDWLSGQFF.

This chain connects TRBV29-1 to TRBJ2-3, with TRBD2 identical over 7 bases. CDR3 size: 17 residues. Unmatched junction bases numbered 15, after V lost 4 bases and J lost 2 bases. Germline V gives CDR1 SQVTM, CDR2 ANQGSEA. The CDR3 sequence: CSVVPLTTSEITDTQYF. The CDR3 coding sequence is TGCAGCGTTGTACCCCTGACAACTAGCGAGATCACAGATACGCAGTATTTT.

For this clone: One end of the junction varies from germline; a read error may be responsible. J is TRBJ2-7 and V is TRBV29-1; TRBD1 might be the D (5 bases). The CDR3 has 11 residues. Looked up from germline, CDR1 is SQVTM and CDR2 is ANQGSEA. The CDR3 DNA is TGCAGCGTTAAAGACAGTTACGAGCAGTACTTC. This codes for CSVKDSYEQYF.

The chain recombines TRBV9 with TRBJ1-3; D call uncertain. Per the germline V gene, CDR1 is SGDLS and CDR2 is YYNGEE. The V and J ends lost 2 bases and 0 bases respectively, with 6 bases between them. The CDR3 consists of 14 residues. CDR3 coding DNA: TGTGCCAGCAGCGTTTCTAACTCTGGAAACACCATATATTTT. Protein sequence: CASSVSNSGNTIYF.

The chain employs TRBV24-1 and TRBJ2-1; D remains ambiguous. Trimming shortened V by 1 base and J by 0 bases, and 9 bases separated the two germline ends. The length of the CDR3 is 16 residues. Germline CDR1 and CDR2: KGHDR and SFDVKD. The chain's CDR3 is CATSDFQVGSYNEQFF. The CDR3 nucleotides read TGTGCCACCAGTGATTTTCAGGTGGGCTCCTACAATGAGCAGTTCTTC.

The chain uses TRBV19 and TRBJ1-1, with D unresolved. CDR1 and CDR2 (germline): LNHDA, SQIVND (reference sequence). The germline V and J ends were trimmed by 7 bases and 11 bases, with 23 bases remaining between them. This CDR3 is 14 amino acids long. The CDR3, as DNA: TGTGCCAGTATCGATGAGAGGGTTGCAGGAGCGGCTTTCTTT. Protein product: CASIDERVAGAAFF.

The chain carries TRBV2 and TRBJ1-2; TRBD1 is a possible D gene (5 bases). CDR1 and CDR2 (germline): SNHLY, FYNNEI. V lost 8 bases and J lost 5, with 15 bases in between. This CDR3 is built from 13 residues. CDR3 nucleotide sequence: TGTGCCAGCGGCGGGGGGGTTAGATATGGCTACACCTTC. It is translated as CASGGGVRYGYTF.